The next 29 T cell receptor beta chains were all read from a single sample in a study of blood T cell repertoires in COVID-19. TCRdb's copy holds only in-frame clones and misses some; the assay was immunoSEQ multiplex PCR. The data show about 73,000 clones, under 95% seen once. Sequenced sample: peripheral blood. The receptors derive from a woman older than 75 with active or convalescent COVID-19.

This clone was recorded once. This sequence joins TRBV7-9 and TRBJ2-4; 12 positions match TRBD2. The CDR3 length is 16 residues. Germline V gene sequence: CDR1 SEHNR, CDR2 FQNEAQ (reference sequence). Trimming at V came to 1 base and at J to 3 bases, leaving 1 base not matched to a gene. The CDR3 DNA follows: TGTGCCAGCAGCTTAGGACTAGCGGGGGTCAAAAACATTCAGTACTTC. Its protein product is CASSLGLAGVKNIQYF.

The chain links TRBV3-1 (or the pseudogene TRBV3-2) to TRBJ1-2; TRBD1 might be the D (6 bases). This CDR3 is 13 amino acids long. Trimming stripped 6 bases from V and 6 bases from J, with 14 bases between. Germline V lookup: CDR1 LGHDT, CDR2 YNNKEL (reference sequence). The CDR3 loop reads CASSRTAGNGYTF. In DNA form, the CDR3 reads TGTGCCAGCAGTCGGACAGCCGGGAATGGCTACACCTTC.

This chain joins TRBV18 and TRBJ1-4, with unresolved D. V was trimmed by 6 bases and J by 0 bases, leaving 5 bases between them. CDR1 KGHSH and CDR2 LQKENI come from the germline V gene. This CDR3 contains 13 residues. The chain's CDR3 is CASSIATNEKLFF. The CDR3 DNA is TGTGCCAGCTCTATTGCAACTAATGAAAAACTGTTTTTT.

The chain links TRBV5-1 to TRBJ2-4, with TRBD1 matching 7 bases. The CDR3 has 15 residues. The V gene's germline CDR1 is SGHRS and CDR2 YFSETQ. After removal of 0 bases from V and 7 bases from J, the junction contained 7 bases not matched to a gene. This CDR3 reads CASSLEGGWSNIQYF. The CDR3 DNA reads TGCGCCAGCAGCTTGGAAGGGGGCTGGAGTAACATTCAGTACTTC.

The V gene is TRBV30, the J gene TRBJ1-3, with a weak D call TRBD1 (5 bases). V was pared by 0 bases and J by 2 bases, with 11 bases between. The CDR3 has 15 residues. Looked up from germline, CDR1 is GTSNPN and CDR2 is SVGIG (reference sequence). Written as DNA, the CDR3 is TGTGCCTGGAGTGTATGGGGGAGGCCTGGAAACACCATATATTTT. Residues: CAWSVWGRPGNTIYF.

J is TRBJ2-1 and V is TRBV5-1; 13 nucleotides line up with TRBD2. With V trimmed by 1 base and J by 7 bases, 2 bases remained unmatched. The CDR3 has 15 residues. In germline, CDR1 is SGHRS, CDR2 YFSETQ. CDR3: CASSLWTSGGNEQFF. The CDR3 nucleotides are TGCGCCAGCAGCTTGTGGACTAGCGGGGGTAATGAGCAGTTCTTC.

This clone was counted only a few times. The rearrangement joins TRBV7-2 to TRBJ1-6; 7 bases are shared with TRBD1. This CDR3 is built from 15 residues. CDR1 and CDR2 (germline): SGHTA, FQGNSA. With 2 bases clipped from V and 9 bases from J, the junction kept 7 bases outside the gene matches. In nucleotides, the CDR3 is TGTGCCAGCAGCTTAAGGAGACAGGGTGGTTCACCCCTCCACTTT. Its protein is CASSLRRQGGSPLHF.

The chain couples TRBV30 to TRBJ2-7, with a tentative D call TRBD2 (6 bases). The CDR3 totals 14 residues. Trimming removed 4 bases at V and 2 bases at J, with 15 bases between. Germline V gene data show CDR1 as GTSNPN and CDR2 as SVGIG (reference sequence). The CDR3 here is CAWTLGLTPYEQYF. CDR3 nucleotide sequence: TGTGCCTGGACCCTGGGACTTACCCCCTACGAGCAGTACTTC.

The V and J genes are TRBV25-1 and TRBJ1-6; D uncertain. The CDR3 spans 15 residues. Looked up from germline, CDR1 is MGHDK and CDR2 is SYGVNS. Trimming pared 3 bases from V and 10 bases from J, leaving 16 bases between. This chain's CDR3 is CASSEDGKQESPLHF. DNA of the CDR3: TGTGCCAGCAGTGAGGACGGGAAACAAGAGTCACCCCTCCACTTT.

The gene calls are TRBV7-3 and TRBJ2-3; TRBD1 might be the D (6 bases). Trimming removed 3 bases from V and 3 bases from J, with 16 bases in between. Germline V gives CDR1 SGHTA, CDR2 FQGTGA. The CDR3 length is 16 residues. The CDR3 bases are TGTGCCAGCAGCTTGACAGGTGTGGTGGTGACAGATACGCAGTATTTT. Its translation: CASSLTGVVVTDTQYF.

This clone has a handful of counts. The CDR3 nucleotides are TGTGCCATCACAGAGACAGGCTTGGGAAGCTACACCTTC. It is translated as CAITETGLGSYTF. V usage is TRBV10-3 and J usage is TRBJ1-2; weak D call: TRBD1 (6 bases). The germline gives CDR1 ENHRY, CDR2 SYGVKD. CDR3 length: 13 amino acids. V lost 7 bases and J 9 bases, leaving 18 bases between the germline ends.

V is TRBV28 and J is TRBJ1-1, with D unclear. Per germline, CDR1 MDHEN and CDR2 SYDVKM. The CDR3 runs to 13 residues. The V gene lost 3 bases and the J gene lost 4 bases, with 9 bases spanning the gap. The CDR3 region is CASSFGRFTEAFF. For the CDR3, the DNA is TGTGCCAGCAGTTTTGGCAGATTCACTGAAGCTTTCTTT.

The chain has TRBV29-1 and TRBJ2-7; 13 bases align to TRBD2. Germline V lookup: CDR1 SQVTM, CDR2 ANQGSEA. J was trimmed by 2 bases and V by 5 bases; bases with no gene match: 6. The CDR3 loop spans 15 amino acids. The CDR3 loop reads CSVKLGLAGTYEQYF. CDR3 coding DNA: TGCAGCGTTAAGCTGGGACTAGCGGGAACCTACGAGCAGTACTTC.

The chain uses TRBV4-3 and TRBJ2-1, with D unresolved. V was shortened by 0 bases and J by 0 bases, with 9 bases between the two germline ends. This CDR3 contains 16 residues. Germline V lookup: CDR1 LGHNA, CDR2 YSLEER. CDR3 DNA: TGCGCCAGCAGCCAAGAGCCGCTGAGCTCCTACAATGAGCAGTTCTTC. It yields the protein CASSQEPLSSYNEQFF.

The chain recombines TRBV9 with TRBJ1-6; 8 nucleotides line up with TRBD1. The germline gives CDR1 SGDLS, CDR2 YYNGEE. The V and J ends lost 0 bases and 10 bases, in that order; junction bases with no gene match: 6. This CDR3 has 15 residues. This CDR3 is CASSVATGVRSPLHF. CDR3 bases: TGTGCCAGCAGCGTAGCGACAGGGGTACGCTCACCCCTCCACTTT.

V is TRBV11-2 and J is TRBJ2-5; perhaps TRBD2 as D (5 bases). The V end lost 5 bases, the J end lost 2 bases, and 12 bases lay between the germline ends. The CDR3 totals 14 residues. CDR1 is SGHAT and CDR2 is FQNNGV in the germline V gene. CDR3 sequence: CASSRGLLQETQYF. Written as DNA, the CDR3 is TGTGCCAGCAGCCGAGGACTTTTACAAGAGACCCAGTACTTC.

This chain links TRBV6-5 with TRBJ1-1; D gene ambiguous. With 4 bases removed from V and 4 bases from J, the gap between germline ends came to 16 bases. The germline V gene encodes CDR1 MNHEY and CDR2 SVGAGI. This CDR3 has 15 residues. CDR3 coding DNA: TGTGCCAGCAGTTTAGAATTCCACGGGAGCACTGAAGCTTTCTTT. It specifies CASSLEFHGSTEAFF.

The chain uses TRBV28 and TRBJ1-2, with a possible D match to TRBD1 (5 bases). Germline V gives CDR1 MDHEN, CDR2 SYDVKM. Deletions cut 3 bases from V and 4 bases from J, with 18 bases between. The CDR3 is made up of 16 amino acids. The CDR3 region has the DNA TGTGCCAGCAGTTTGGACAAGGGGATCCGTCTCTATGGCTACACCTTC. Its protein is CASSLDKGIRLYGYTF.

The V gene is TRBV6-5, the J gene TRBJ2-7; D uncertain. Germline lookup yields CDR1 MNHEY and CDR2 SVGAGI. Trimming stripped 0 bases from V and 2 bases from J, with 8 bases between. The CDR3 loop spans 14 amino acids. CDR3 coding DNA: TGTGCCAGCAGTTACTCAGCTCAGGCCTACGAGCAGTACTTC. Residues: CASSYSAQAYEQYF.

The CDR3 sequence: CASSPPARAYEQYF. In DNA form, the CDR3 reads TGTGCCAGCTCACCACCGGCCAGGGCCTACGAGCAGTACTTC. This sequence joins TRBV18 and TRBJ2-7; maybe TRBD1 (5 bases). Trimming removed 0 bases at V and 2 bases at J, with 8 bases between. Germline V gene data show CDR1 as KGHSH and CDR2 as LQKENI. The CDR3 has 14 amino acids.

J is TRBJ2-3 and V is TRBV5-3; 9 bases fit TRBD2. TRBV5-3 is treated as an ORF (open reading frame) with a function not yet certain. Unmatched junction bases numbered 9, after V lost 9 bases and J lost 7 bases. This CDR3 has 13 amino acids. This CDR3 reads CATPRGGANTQYF. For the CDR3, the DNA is TGTGCCACCCCCCGCGGGGGGGCGAATACGCAGTATTTT.

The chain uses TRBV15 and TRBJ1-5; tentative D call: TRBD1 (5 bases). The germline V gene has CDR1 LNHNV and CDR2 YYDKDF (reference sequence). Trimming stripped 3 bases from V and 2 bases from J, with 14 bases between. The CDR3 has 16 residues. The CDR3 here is CATSSPGRGGNQPQHF. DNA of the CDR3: TGTGCCACCAGCAGCCCAGGGCGCGGGGGCAATCAGCCCCAGCATTTT.

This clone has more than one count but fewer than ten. The CDR3 sequence is CASSLAGQGDYEQYF. CDR3 in DNA: TGTGCCAGCAGTTTAGCGGGACAGGGCGACTACGAGCAGTACTTC. This chain uses TRBV27 with TRBJ2-7, with 9 positions matching TRBD1. This CDR3 spans 15 amino acids. Germline lookup yields CDR1 MNHEY and CDR2 SMNVEV (reference sequence). V shed 2 bases and J 3 bases; nucleotides not matched to a gene: 5.

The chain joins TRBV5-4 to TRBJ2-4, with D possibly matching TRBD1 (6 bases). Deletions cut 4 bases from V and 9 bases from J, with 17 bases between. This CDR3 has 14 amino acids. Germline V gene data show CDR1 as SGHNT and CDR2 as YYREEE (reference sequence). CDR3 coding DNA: TGTGCCAGCAGCCAACGGGACACAAATCGCATTCAGTACTTC. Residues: CASSQRDTNRIQYF.

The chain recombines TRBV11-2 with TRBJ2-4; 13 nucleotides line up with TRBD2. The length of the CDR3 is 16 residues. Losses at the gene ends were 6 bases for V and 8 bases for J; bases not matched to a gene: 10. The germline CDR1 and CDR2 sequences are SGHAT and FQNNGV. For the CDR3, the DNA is TGTGCCAGCAGTGGACTAGCGGGGGCACGAGGATACATTCAGTACTTC. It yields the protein CASSGLAGARGYIQYF.

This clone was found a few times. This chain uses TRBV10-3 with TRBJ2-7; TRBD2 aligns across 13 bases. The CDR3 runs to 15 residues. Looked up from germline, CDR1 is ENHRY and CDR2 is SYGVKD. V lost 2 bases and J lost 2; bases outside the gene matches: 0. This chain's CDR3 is CAISEGTSGTYEQYF. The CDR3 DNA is TGTGCCATCAGTGAGGGGACTAGCGGGACCTACGAGCAGTACTTC.

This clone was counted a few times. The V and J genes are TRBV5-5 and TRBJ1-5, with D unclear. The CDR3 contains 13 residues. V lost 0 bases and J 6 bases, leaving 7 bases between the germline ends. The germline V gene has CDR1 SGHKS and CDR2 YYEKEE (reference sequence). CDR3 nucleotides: TGTGCCAGCAGCTTGGATGTGAGTCAGCCCCAGCATTTT. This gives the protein CASSLDVSQPQHF.

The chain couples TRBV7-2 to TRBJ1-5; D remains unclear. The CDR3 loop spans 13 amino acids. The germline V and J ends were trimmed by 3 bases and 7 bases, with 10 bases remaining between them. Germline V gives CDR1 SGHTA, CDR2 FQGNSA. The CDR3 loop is CASSFGDGQPQHF. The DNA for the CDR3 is TGTGCCAGCAGCTTTGGAGACGGCCAGCCCCAGCATTTT.

The CDR3 coding sequence is TGTGCCAGCACAACCAACAGGGTTATCTATGGCTACACCTTC. Its translation: CASTTNRVIYGYTF. The chain couples TRBV28 to TRBJ1-2; tentative D call: TRBD1 (6 bases). This CDR3 spans 14 amino acids. Germline V gene lookup returns CDR1 MDHEN and CDR2 SYDVKM. Trimming cost V 7 bases and J 4 bases, with 16 bases left between them.